This T cell receptor (beta chain) was documented in a study of blood T cells in healthy people across ages (dated by TCRdb to 2014 to 2015). Looking at the study overall: In model experiments, roughly one uniquely barcoded TCR beta cDNA molecule per two T cells was captured by template switching. To track age-related changes in TCR beta repertoire diversity, the study relied on deep sequencing normalized with unique cDNA molecular identifiers. Two additional independent replicas of 1 million unique cDNA reads from the same blood draw were analyzed for two donors (one aged 18 to 30 and one aged 80 or older). The donors were divided into four age groups: young (average approximately 16 years), middle-aged (approximately 39), aged (under 70) and long-lived (about 79). What the study reported, not specific to this receptor: Observed TCR beta diversity per million T cells fell roughly linearly with age, and a significant reduction was already apparent by age roughly 40. The CMV infection status of donors was not known, potentially confounding age-related changes in expanded clonotypes. Compared with the aged group, the long-lived group had more naive CD4+ T cells, fewer expanded clones and increased TCR diversity, suggesting age selection. Bulk unsorted PBMC profiling prevented conclusive comparison of naive and antigen-experienced compartments. Observed TCR beta diversity correlated strongly with the percentage of naive T cells measured by flow cytometry. Estimates of total diversity from one million sequenced T cells were regarded as lower bounds and underestimates.

Regarding this clonotype: Its antigen remains undetermined. Nothing much larger sits one base from this clone, and base qualities are not available.

The donors were some 39 Caucasian individuals from Russia, aged roughly 6 to 100 years, who were systemically healthy. Each donor gave 9 to 10 milliliters of peripheral blood, collected into EDTA-treated Vacutainer tubes. PBMCs were isolated by Ficoll-Paque density-gradient centrifugation, with at least 6 million obtained per sample. Total RNA was extracted from PBMCs with Trizol reagent, with at least 5.5 micrograms obtained per sample. For every donor, flow cytometry on a PBMC aliquot measured the percentage of naive CD45RAhigh/CD27high T cells. Library preparation employed 5' RACE. Instrument used: Illumina HiSeq 2500. A second PCR of roughly 7 to 12 cycles was performed with a sample-barcoded 5' primer and a J-beta primer mix. A unique molecular identifier was introduced onto each TCR beta cDNA molecule by a template-switch 5' adaptor carrying 12 random nucleotides. At least 2.5 million CDR3-containing paired-end reads were obtained from each sample. First-strand cDNA was synthesized from all RNA with the Mint cDNA synthesis kit, primed by a TRBC-specific oligonucleotide. Following uracil-DNA glycosylase treatment, all cDNA underwent a first 18-cycle PCR with the universal primers M1SS and BC2_uni_R. In the source study's methods: For normalization, 1 million high-quality reads were randomly selected from each sample, with every read carrying a distinct molecular identifier. Reads sharing molecular identifiers were discarded rather than binned into consensus sequences. MiTCR, with a Q25 quality threshold and the strictest error-elimination algorithm, was used for CDR3 identification, clonotype clustering and error correction. A nonparametric unseen species model using Euler transformation provided a lower-bound estimate of total TCR beta diversity. TCRdb passed the public sequencing reads through fastp at Q25 and MiXCR, retaining productive beta sequences. Every CDR3 protein is listed once, alongside the most common genes and DNA of its rows. The V and J calls shown here were made by TCRdb, not taken from the authors' results. The sample contains around 820,000 distinct CDR3 sequences, more than 20% of them found a single time. Jointly, the top ten make up around 3.6% of the sample.

This sample also appeared in a second study, on T cells of mothers and their children. The second investigation adds: Donors were nine systemically healthy Caucasian individuals: three mothers and their six children. cDNA synthesis consumed the entire amount of extracted RNA, loaded at about 1.5 ug RNA in each 15 ul reaction. In the second PCR, the M1S primer introduced both the sample barcodes and 2-4 random nucleotides. Over 9.5 million TCR beta CDR3 reads were obtained for each mother, and approximately 3.2 million reads were obtained for each child. Thymic selection shapes the output of TCR recombination in a similar way in related and unrelated pairs, and inherited differences have a minor effect. Normalized repertoire overlap in related mother-child pairs was always slightly higher than in unrelated mother-child pairs, but the difference was never significant. Persistent microchimeric T cell clones were not detected, at a sensitivity of around 99 clones per million clonotypes. The study used deep NGS to compare TCR beta repertoires of mothers and children, seeking features distinguishing related mother-child pairs from unrelated individuals. Mothers averaged roughly 40 +/- 4 years of age and children averaged about 10 +/- 4 years. After adapter ligation with NEBNext reagents, the libraries were sequenced on Illumina HiSeq 2000 with 100+100 nt paired-end reads. To prevent cross-contamination, the mother and child libraries were prepared a month apart and were sequenced in separate runs. For each donor, between about 450,000 and 2,300,000 distinct TCR beta clonotypes were identified. Naive TCR beta clonotypes were estimated from low-frequency clonotypes matched to each donor's FACS-determined naive share, without sorting.

The sample was blood. The receptor was derived from a boy between 10 and 17 years old in good health.

The CDR3: CASTSLAGGRDTQYF. The DNA is as follows: TGTGCCAGTACCTCCCTAGCGGGGGGTAGAGATACGCAGTATTTT. The chain is assembled from TRBV19 and TRBJ2-3, with 11 middle bases fitting TRBD2. CDR1 LNHDA and CDR2 SQIVND are derived from the germline V gene (reference sequence). Ends trimmed: V by 7 bases, J by 5 bases; bases unmatched to a gene: 8. CDR3 length: 15 amino acids, cysteine to phenylalanine. This entry keeps only the CDR3 DNA: 45 bases, framed from base 1.